These T cell receptor beta chains were read from a single sample in a study of long-term antiretroviral therapy in people with HIV. TCRdb's table, derived via immunoSEQ multiplex PCR, lists solely in-frame clones and lacks some. The table lists 25,000 to 35,000 clones, roughly 90% of them singletons. The sample in question was unsorted PBMCs, obtained 0.5 years after starting antiretroviral therapy. Receptors were obtained from a woman in her late teens or twenties with HIV. Each CDR3 is given with its conserved first and last residue. A D gene is named only where the DNA matches it firmly. Only part of the rows carry a size: once, few, many, or a class if the clone is expanded.

>.|TRBV7-3|TRBJ2-2|.
CASSLTPSGGELFF
TGTGCCAGCAGCCTCACCCCCTCAGGCGGGGAGCTGTTTTTT
>TRBD1|TRBV28|TRBJ1-2|.
CASSSPDRGRGYGYTF
TGTGCCAGCAGTTCGCCTGACAGGGGGCGCGGGTATGGCTACACCTTC
>.|TRBV6-5|TRBJ2-2|.
CASSFQTGSTGELFF
TGTGCCAGCAGTTTCCAAACAGGGTCCACCGGGGAGCTGTTTTTT
>TRBD1|TRBV5-1|TRBJ1-4|.
CASSIAGGTNEKLFF
TGCGCCAGCAGCATTGCAGGGGGGACTAATGAAAAACTGTTTTTT
>.|TRBV7-7|TRBJ2-2|.
CAATGIGELFF
TGTGCTGCCACCGGAATTGGGGAGCTGTTTTTT
>.|TRBV7-9|TRBJ2-7|.
CASSPQLVRGNEQYF
TGTGCCAGCAGCCCGCAGCTAGTGAGGGGGAACGAGCAGTACTTC
>.|TRBV18|TRBJ1-2|.
CASSPGESFYGYTF
TGTGCCAGCTCACCGGGCGAATCTTTCTATGGCTACACCTTC
>.|TRBV29-1|TRBJ1-1|.
CSATQRSSLEAFF
TGCAGCGCTACCCAGAGGTCCTCACTTGAAGCTTTCTTT
>TRBD1|TRBV7-6|TRBJ2-5|few
CASSLAGQGAVEETQYF
TGTGCCAGCAGCTTAGCTGGACAGGGGGCGGTTGAAGAGACCCAGTACTTC
>.|TRBV11-1|TRBJ2-3|.
CASSPGWGTDTQYF
TGTGCCAGCAGCCCAGGGTGGGGCACAGATACGCAGTATTTT
>TRBD2|TRBV9|TRBJ2-1|.
CASSVELARNEQFF
TGTGCCAGCAGCGTAGAACTAGCGAGGAATGAGCAGTTCTTC
>.|TRBV28|TRBJ2-5|few
CASSLYQRPEPQETQYF
TGTGCCAGCAGTTTATATCAGCGCCCCGAACCCCAAGAGACCCAGTACTTC
>TRBD1|TRBV7-2|TRBJ2-7|.
CATTGQGGPYEQYF
TGTGCCACCACAGGACAGGGGGGGCCCTACGAGCAGTACTTC
>.|TRBV5-5|TRBJ2-3|few
CASSWDGDTDTQYF
TGTGCCAGCAGCTGGGACGGCGACACAGATACGCAGTATTTT
>.|TRBV4-3|TRBJ2-4|.
CASSQDPLAKNIQYF
TGCGCCAGCAGCCAAGACCCTCTAGCCAAAAACATTCAGTACTTC
>TRBD1|TRBV6-1|TRBJ2-1|.
CASSVGTGLQFF
TGTGCCAGCAGTGTAGGGACAGGGCTCCAGTTCTTC
>TRBD2|TRBV7-9|TRBJ2-3|.
CASSFGTSGTDTQYF
TGTGCCAGCAGCTTTGGGACTAGCGGCACAGATACGCAGTATTTT
>.|TRBV6-5|TRBJ2-3|.
CASSYSGGPNTDTQYF
TGTGCCAGCAGTTACTCGGGGGGACCGAACACAGATACGCAGTATTTT
>TRBD1|TRBV5-1|TRBJ2-5|.
CASSGRTGLETQYF
TGCGCCAGCAGCGGCCGGACAGGGTTGGAGACCCAGTACTTC
>TRBD1|TRBV5-1|TRBJ2-3|.
CASSPTGQVDTQYF
TGCGCCAGCAGCCCAACGGGACAGGTAGATACGCAGTATTTT
>TRBD1|TRBV27|TRBJ1-1|once
CASSLNRGLPNTEAFF
TGTGCCAGCAGTTTAAACAGGGGGCTTCCGAACACTGAAGCTTTCTTT
>.|TRBV15|TRBJ2-5|.
CATSRDRGGRETQYF
TGTGCCACCAGCAGAGATCGGGGAGGCCGAGAGACCCAGTACTTC
>.|TRBV5-4|TRBJ2-1|.
CASRSGASVDEQFF
TGTGCCAGCAGATCCGGGGCATCTGTAGATGAGCAGTTCTTC
>.|TRBV28|TRBJ2-7|.
CASQSVRGQYF
TGTGCCAGCCAATCCGTCCGGGGGCAGTACTTC
>.|TRBV9|TRBJ2-5|.
CASSVELNGAQGTQYF
TGTGCCAGCAGCGTAGAGTTGAATGGGGCCCAAGGGACCCAGTACTTC
>.|TRBV6-5|TRBJ2-1|.
CASSLSVSSYNEQFF
TGTGCCAGCAGCCTTAGCGTGAGCTCCTACAATGAGCAGTTCTTC
>.|TRBV10-1|TRBJ2-2|.
CASSEVPGSSNTGELFF
TGCGCCAGCAGTGAAGTCCCCGGGTCTTCGAACACCGGGGAGCTGTTTTTT
>TRBD2|TRBV7-2|TRBJ2-5|.
CASSPGLAGETQYF
TGTGCCAGCAGCCCGGGACTAGCCGGAGAGACCCAGTACTTC
>.|TRBV5-1|TRBJ1-4|.
CASSLHGGNEKLFF
TGCGCCAGCAGCTTACACGGTGGTAATGAAAAACTGTTTTTT
>TRBD2|TRBV19|TRBJ2-7|.
CASKFGAGEPYEQYF
TGTGCCAGTAAGTTCGGGGCGGGAGAGCCCTACGAGCAGTACTTC
>TRBD2|TRBV19|TRBJ2-7|few
CASSIGASGTYEQYF
TGTGCCAGTAGTATAGGGGCTAGCGGGACCTACGAGCAGTACTTC
>TRBD1|TRBV4-3|TRBJ2-7|.
CASSQDRGRSYEQYF
TGCGCCAGCAGCCAGGACAGGGGAAGATCCTACGAGCAGTACTTC